Below, 5 T cell receptor beta chains from the same sample are listed, as sequenced in a study of regulatory T cells in long-lasting Graves disease. RNA extracted from PBMCs served as the sequencing template. TCRdb reanalysed the reads using MiXCR and keeps one entry per CDR3 protein. Of roughly 470 distinct CDR3 sequences listed, roughly four fifths were seen once; the top ten hold 7.5% to 9.5%. The material was peripheral blood mononuclear cells (PBMCs), obtained with antithyroid drug treatment, in newly diagnosed or persistent Graves disease (not recorded which). Receptor source: a woman in her twenties or thirties with Graves disease.

The chain recombines TRBV6-5 with TRBJ1-2, with 9 bases lining up with TRBD1. Trimming at V came to 5 bases and at J to 8 bases, leaving 6 bases not matched to a gene. Germline CDR1 is MNHEY and CDR2 is SVGAGI. This CDR3 has 13 amino acids. The CDR3 DNA reads as TGTGCCAGCAGTCCGACAGGGGGGAACGGCTACACCTTC. It translates to CASSPTGGNGYTF.

This CDR3 is CASSPGQGKIQPQHF. In nucleotides, the CDR3 is TGTGCCAGCTCACCCGGACAGGGTAAGATTCAGCCCCAGCATTTT. The V gene is TRBV18, the J gene TRBJ1-5; 8 positions agree with TRBD1. The CDR3 has 15 residues. CDR1 is KGHSH and CDR2 is LQKENI in the germline V gene. The junction had 7 bases not matched to a gene; V was cut back by 3 bases and J by 6 bases.

Here the CDR3 reads CAISDISGSYEQYF. The CDR3 DNA reads as TGTGCCATCAGTGATATTTCAGGATCCTACGAGCAGTACTTC. The V call is TRBV10-3, the J call TRBJ2-7; D gene uncertain. The ends were cut back, 3 bases at V and 1 base at J, with 10 bases in the middle. CDR1 and CDR2 from the germline V gene are ENHRY and SYGVKD. The CDR3 runs to 14 residues.

This clonotype has a handful of counts. The chain is built from TRBV2 and TRBJ1-1; D uncertain. Germline V gene lookup returns CDR1 SNHLY and CDR2 FYNNEI. The CDR3 spans 14 residues. V was trimmed by 6 bases and J by 5 bases, leaving 16 bases between them. The CDR3 nucleotides are TGTGCCAGCAGCCCTAAACCTAGGGAAACTGAAGCTTTCTTT. This gives the protein CASSPKPRETEAFF.

V usage is TRBV25-1 and J usage is TRBJ1-3; D is possibly TRBD1 (5 bases). Per the germline V gene, CDR1 is MGHDK and CDR2 is SYGVNS. Trimming cost V 2 bases and J 0 bases, with 5 bases left between them. The CDR3 sequence is 14 residues long. CDR3 in DNA: TGTGCCAGCAGTGAAACAGGCTCTGGAAACACCATATATTTT. Translation gives CASSETGSGNTIYF.